This T cell receptor (beta chain) was captured by sequencing in a study of cytomegalovirus exposure and HLA in healthy donors. Notes on the study in general: Generally TCR sequences proved uncommon, though certain public TCRs appeared in numerous donors. There were reportedly fewer N-insertions in an Asian-associated ancestry cluster than the roughly 670-donor mean, in a later analysis.

Healthy bone marrow donors formed the donor group. As regards this clone: What it binds is unknown.

Researchers ran the PCR with 60 Vbeta and 13 Jbeta primers. Data came from immunoSEQ multiplex PCR; TCRdb stores just in-frame clones and leaves some out. Counted here are about 150,000 clones, around 82% occurring once; the ten biggest clones make up around 7%. CDR3 length equals 15 residues. The ends lost 4 bases at V and 10 bases at J; junction bases unmatched: 13. Per germline, CDR1 SGHTS and CDR2 YDEGEE. The chain carries TRBV5-8 and TRBJ2-3, with TRBD1 matching over 9 bases. The sample taken for sequencing was PBMCs. The receptor's source is a woman between 45 and 65 years old in good health and CMV-seropositive. CDR3 residues: CASSRTGAGQEAQYF. CDR3 DNA sequence: TGTGCCAGCAGCAGGACAGGGGCCGGACAGGAGGCGCAGTATTTT.